This T cell receptor beta chain was profiled in a study of tumor-infiltrating lymphocytes in primary liver carcinoma. Study background: Each of the samples returned roughly 3.65 to 7.5 million productive TCRbeta reads (a yield similar across tissue types).

Taking about 18-32 mg of unsorted bulk tissue, the authors co-extracted RNA and DNA. Chronic HBV infection was present in the patients, who were treatment-naive. Every single tumor sample held over 85% viable tumor cells. The authors made TCR beta cDNA from roughly 480 ng total RNA with a constant-region primer. Slightly modified ARM-PCR, run as three nested multiplex PCR rounds, produced the TCR beta libraries. TRBV1-TRBV30 forward primers paired with a C-beta reverse primer drove the first two PCR rounds, ten to eleven cycles each. TCRdb re-called the multiplex PCR reads with MiXCR, one entry per CDR3 protein. The sample shows over 35,000 distinct CDR3 sequences, 70% to 85% of them seen only once. The germline gives CDR1 MNHEY, CDR2 SVGAGI. The CDR3 runs 15 residues. The V and J ends lost 7 bases and 15 bases, in that order; junction bases with no gene match: 21.

The specimen sequenced was liver tumor tissue from sampling region 4. Documented subset: tumor region T4, right-lateral pole. This chain connects TRBV6-5 to TRBJ2-3; the match to TRBD2 covers 8 bases. The sequence was collected from a man aged 35-49 years with primary liver carcinoma and hepatitis B virus infection. Written as DNA, the CDR3 is TGTGCCAGCAACCCAGGATTAGCGGGAACAGATACGGAATATTTT. It translates to CASNPGLAGTDTEYF.